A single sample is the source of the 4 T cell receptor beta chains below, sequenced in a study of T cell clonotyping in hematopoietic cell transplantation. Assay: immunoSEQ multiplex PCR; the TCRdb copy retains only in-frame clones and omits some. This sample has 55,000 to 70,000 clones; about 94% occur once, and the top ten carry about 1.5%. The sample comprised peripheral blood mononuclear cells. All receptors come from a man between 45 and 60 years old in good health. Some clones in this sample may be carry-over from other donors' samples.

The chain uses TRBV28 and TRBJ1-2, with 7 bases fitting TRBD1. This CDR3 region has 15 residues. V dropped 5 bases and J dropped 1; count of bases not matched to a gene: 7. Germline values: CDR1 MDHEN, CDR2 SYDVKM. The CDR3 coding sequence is TGTGCCAGCAGTAAAGGGGGCGCTGGTAACTATGGCTACACCTTC. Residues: CASSKGGAGNYGYTF.

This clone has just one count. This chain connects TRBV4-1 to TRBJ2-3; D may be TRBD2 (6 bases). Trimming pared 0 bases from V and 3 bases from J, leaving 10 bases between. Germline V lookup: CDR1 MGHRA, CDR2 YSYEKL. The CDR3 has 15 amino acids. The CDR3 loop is CASSQDSGDTDTQYF. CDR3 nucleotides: TGCGCCAGCAGCCAAGACTCGGGGGATACAGATACGCAGTATTTT.

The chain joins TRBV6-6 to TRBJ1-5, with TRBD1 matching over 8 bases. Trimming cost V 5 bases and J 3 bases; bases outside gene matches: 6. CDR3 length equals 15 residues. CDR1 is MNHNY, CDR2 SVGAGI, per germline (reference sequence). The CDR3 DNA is TGTGCCAGCAGTCGGACAGGGAGCTACAATCAGCCCCAGCATTTT. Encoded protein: CASSRTGSYNQPQHF.

This chain's CDR3 is CASSEVESPSGNLVTYNEQFF. The CDR3 bases are TGTGCCAGCAGTGAAGTTGAGTCGCCTAGCGGGAACCTAGTAACCTACAATGAGCAGTTCTTC. This chain uses TRBV2 with TRBJ2-1; the match to TRBD2 covers 9 bases. Trimming at V came to 1 base and at J to 2 bases, leaving 18 bases not matched to a gene. This CDR3 is 21 amino acids long. Germline V CDR1 and CDR2: SNHLY, FYNNEI.